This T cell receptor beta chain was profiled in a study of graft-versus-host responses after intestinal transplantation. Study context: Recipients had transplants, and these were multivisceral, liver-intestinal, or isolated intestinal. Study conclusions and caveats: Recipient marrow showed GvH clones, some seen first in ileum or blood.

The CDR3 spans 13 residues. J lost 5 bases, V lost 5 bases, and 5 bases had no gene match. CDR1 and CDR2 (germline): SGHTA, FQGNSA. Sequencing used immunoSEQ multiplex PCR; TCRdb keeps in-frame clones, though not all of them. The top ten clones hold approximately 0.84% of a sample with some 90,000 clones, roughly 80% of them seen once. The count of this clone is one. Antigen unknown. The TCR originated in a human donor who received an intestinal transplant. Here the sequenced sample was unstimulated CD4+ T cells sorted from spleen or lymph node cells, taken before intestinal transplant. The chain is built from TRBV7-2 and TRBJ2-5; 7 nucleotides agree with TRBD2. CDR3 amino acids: CASSPTSAETQYF. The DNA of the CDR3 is TGTGCCAGCAGCCCCACTAGCGCTGAGACCCAGTACTTC.